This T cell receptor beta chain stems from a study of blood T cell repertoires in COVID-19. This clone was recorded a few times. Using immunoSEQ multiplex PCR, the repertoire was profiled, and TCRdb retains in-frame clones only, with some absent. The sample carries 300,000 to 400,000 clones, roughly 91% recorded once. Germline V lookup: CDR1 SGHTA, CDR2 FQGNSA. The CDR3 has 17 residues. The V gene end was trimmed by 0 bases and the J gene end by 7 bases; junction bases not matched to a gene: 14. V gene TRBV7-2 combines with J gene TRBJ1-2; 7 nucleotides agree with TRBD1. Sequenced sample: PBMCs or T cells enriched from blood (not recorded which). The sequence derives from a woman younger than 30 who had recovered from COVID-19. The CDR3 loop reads CASSLAIHIGGRLGYTF. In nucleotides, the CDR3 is TGTGCCAGCAGCTTAGCCATCCATATAGGGGGCCGCCTTGGCTACACCTTC.